This T cell receptor (beta chain) was obtained from a study of identical twins. Study findings and constraints: Clonotypes of the beta chain that were abundant in cord blood carried fewer insertions (memory repertoires showed none).

The table lists this clonotype with a few counts. Antigen unknown. Through template switching, a universal primer site was introduced, and the cDNA contained unique molecular identifiers. From the 5' RACE reads, TCRdb called clonotypes with MiXCR, one entry per CDR3 protein. The table records some 630,000 distinct CDR3 sequences, about 7% of them present only once. This CDR3 has 16 amino acids. V was pared by 1 base and J by 1 base, with 5 bases of the junction left unmatched. Germline V gene lookup returns CDR1 SGHAT and CDR2 FQNNGV. This sample was also put to use in a study of yellow fever vaccine responses in identical twins.

This receptor was taken from a woman younger than 35 in good health. Sequenced sample: PBMCs. The chain combines TRBV11-2 with TRBJ2-5; TRBD2 matches at 8 bases. The CDR3 DNA is TGTGCCAGCAGCTTAGGCGGGGGGTCCCTCCAAGAGACCCAGTACTTC. As protein: CASSLGGGSLQETQYF.